Detailed here is one T cell receptor beta chain. The antigen remains unidentified. The data derive from a study of breast tumors, draining lymph nodes, adjacent tissues. General study results and limits: Tumor TCR diversity was below lymph nodes but above nontumor tissue. Tumor T cell lymph node origin was a supported hypothesis, not proven.

Breast cancer patients provided tissue from their axillary draining lymph nodes. TCRdb re-analysed the multiplex PCR reads in MiXCR, keeping a single row per CDR3 protein. There are more than 250,000 distinct CDR3 sequences in the sample; around 30% occur only once, and roughly 1.1% lies in the top ten. Germline V gives CDR1 MNHEY, CDR2 SVGEGT. The CDR3 consists of 14 residues. Trimming took 6 bases from V and 2 from J, leaving 14 bases between them. What was sequenced was axillary lymph node tissue. The receptor's source is a female donor with breast cancer. Some clones in this sample may be carry-over from other donors' samples. J is TRBJ2-7 and V is TRBV6-2 or TRBV6-3, with a tentative D call TRBD2 (6 bases). For the CDR3, the DNA is TGTGCCAGCAGCCGTGGGACTCCTCCCTACGAGCAGTACTTC. This gives the protein CASSRGTPPYEQYF.